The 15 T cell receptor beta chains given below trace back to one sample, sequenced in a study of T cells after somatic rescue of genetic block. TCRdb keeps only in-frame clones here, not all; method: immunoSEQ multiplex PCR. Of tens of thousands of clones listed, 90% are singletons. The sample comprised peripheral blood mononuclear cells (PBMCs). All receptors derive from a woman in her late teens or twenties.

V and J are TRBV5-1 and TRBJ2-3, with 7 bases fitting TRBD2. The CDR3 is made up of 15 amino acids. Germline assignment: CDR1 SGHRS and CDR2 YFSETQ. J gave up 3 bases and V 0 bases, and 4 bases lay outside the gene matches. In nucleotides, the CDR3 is TGCGCCAGCAGCTTGGTTGGGCGGGGGACAGATACGCAGTATTTT. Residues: CASSLVGRGTDTQYF.

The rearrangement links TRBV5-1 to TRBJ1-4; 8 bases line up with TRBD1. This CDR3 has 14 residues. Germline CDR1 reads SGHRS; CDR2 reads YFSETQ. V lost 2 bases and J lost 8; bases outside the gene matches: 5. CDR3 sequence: CASSFGQGSEKLFF. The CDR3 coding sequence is TGCGCCAGCAGCTTCGGACAGGGATCCGAAAAACTGTTTTTT.

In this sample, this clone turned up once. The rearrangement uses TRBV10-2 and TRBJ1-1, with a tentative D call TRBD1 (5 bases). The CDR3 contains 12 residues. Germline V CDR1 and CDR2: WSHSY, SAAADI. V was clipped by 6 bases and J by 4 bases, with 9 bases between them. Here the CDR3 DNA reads TGCGCCAGCAGGGTCGGGGGCACTGAAGCTTTCTTT. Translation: CASRVGGTEAFF.

The CDR3 DNA follows: TGTGCCAGCAGATACTGGACAGGGCTGAATCTACCTGGAAACACCATATATTTT. Protein sequence: CASRYWTGLNLPGNTIYF. The rearrangement joins TRBV2 to TRBJ1-3, with 8 bases identical to TRBD1. CDR3 length equals 18 residues. Germline loops: CDR1 SNHLY, CDR2 FYNNEI. Trimming took 6 bases from V and 2 from J; bases not matched to a gene: 15.

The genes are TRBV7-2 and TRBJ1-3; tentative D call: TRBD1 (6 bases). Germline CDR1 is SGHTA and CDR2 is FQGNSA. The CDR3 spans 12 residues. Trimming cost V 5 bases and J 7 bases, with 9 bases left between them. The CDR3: CASSPQGNTIYF. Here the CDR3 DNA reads TGTGCCAGCAGCCCTCAGGGGAACACCATATATTTT. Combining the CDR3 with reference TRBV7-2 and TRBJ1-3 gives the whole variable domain GAGVSQSPSNKVTEKGKDVELRCDPISGHTALYWYRQSLGQGLEFLIYFQGNSAPDKSGLPSDRFSAERTGGSVSTLTIQRTQQEDSAVYLCASSPQGNTIYFGEGSWLTVV.

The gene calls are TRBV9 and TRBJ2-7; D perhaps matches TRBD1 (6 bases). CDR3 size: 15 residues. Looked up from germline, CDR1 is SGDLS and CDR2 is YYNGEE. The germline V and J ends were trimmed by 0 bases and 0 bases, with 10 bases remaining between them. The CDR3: CASSVADRSSYEQYF. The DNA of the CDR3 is TGTGCCAGCAGCGTAGCTGACAGGAGCTCCTACGAGCAGTACTTC.

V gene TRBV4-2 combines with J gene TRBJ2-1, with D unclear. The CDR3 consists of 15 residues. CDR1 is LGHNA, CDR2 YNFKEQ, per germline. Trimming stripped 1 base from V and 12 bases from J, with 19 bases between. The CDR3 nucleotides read TGTGCCAGCAGCCAAGGAGAGGCCACCGGGTATCGGCAGTTCTTC. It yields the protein CASSQGEATGYRQFF.

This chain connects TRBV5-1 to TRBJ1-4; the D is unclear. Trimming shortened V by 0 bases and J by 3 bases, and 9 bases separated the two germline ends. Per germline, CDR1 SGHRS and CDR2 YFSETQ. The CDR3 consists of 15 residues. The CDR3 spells CASSLARRPNEKLFF. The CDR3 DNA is TGCGCCAGCAGCTTGGCCCGGCGACCTAATGAAAAACTGTTTTTT.

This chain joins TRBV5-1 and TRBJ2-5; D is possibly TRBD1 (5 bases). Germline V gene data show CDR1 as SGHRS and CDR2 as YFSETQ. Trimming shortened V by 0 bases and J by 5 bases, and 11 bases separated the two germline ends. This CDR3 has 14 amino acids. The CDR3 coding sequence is TGCGCCAGCAGCTTGGTAGGGGTGGTGGAGACCCAGTACTTC. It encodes CASSLVGVVETQYF.

CDR3 residues: CASSLYPPGPRDSNQPQHF. DNA for the CDR3: TGCGCCAGCAGCCTATACCCCCCAGGGCCAAGGGATAGCAATCAGCCCCAGCATTTT. The chain joins TRBV4-1 to TRBJ1-5, with D tentatively TRBD1 (5 bases). CDR1 is MGHRA and CDR2 is YSYEKL in the germline V gene. This CDR3 is 19 amino acids long. V gave up 4 bases and J gave up 0 bases, with 22 bases separating them.

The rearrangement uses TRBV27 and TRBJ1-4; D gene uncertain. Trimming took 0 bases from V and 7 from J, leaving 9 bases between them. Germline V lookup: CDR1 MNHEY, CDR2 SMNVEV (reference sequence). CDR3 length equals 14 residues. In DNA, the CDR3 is TGTGCCAGCAGTTTATCGTGGGGTGGTGAAAAACTGTTTTTT. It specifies CASSLSWGGEKLFF. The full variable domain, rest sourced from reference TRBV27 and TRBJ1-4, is EAQVTQNPRYLITVTGKKLTVTCSQNMNHEYMSWYRQDPGLGLRQIYYSMNVEVTDKGDVPEGYKVSRKEKRNFPLILESPSPNQTSLYFCASSLSWGGEKLFFGSGTQLSVL.

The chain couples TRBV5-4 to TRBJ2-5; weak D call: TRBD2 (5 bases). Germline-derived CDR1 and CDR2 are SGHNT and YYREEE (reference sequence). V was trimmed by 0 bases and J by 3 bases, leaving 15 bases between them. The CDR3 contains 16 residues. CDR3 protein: CASSLAGWSGEETQYF. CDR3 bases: TGTGCCAGCAGCTTGGCCGGGTGGAGCGGTGAAGAGACCCAGTACTTC.

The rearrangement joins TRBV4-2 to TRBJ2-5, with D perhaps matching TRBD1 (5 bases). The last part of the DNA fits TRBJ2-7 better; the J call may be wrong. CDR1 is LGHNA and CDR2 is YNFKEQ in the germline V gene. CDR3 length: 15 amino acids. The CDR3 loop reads CASSQGQGDHYEQYF. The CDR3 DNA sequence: TGTGCCAGCAGCCAAGGGCAGGGCGACCACTACGAGCAGTACTTC.

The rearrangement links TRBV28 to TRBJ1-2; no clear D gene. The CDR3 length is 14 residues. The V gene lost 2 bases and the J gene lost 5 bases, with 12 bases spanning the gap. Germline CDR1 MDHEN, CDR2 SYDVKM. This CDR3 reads CASSLSLGSYGYTF. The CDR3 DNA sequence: TGTGCCAGCAGTTTAAGTCTAGGCTCTTATGGCTACACCTTC.

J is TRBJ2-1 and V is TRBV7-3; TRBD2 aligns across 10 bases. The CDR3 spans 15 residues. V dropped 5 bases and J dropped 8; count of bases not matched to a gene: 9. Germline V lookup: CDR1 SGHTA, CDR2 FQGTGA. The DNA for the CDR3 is TGTGCCAGCAGCAGACTAGCGGGCCCGTCGCATGAGCAGTTCTTC. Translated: CASSRLAGPSHEQFF.